These T cell receptor beta chains were read from a single sample in a study of blood T cell repertoires in COVID-19. TCRdb's copy holds only in-frame clones and misses some; the assay was immunoSEQ multiplex PCR. The sample has approximately 100,000 clones, roughly 80% seen once. Source material: peripheral blood. The source of these receptors is a woman aged 55 to 70 with acute or convalescent COVID-19. The CDR3 runs from the conserved cysteine through the conserved F or W. A D gene is named only where the DNA matches it firmly. Clone size appears in some rows only: once, few, many, or a class for an expanded clone.

clone size,D gene,J gene,V gene,CDR3 protein,CDR3 DNA
NA,TRBD1,TRBJ2-1,TRBV29-1,CSVEDATGNYNEQFF,TGCAGCGTTGAAGATGCGACAGGGAACTACAATGAGCAGTTCTTC
NA,TRBD2,TRBJ2-1,TRBV27,CASGSVAGSYNEQFF,TGTGCCAGCGGAAGCGTAGCGGGATCCTACAATGAGCAGTTCTTC
few,NA,TRBJ1-2,TRBV3-1/TRBV3-2,CASSHAGPVCTF,TGTGCCAGCAGCCACGCAGGGCCGGTTTGCACCTTC
NA,NA,TRBJ1-1,TRBV5-1,CASSYTGEPYTEAFF,TGCGCCAGCAGCTATACCGGGGAGCCTTACACTGAAGCTTTCTTT
few,TRBD1,TRBJ1-1,TRBV10-3,CAISTRDRGNTEAFF,TGTGCCATCAGTACGAGGGACAGGGGGAACACTGAAGCTTTCTTT
NA,NA,TRBJ2-7,TRBV2,CASSDGTGLGEQYF,TGTGCCAGCAGTGACGGGACAGGACTAGGCGAGCAGTACTTC
NA,NA,TRBJ1-6,TRBV27,CASSQYQHPRNSPLHF,TGTGCCAGCAGCCAGTACCAACACCCCCGCAATTCACCCCTCCACTTT
NA,TRBD1,TRBJ1-1,TRBV2,CASSRQGAHTEAFF,TGTGCCAGCAGTCGACAGGGGGCGCACACTGAAGCTTTCTTT
few,NA,TRBJ1-1,TRBV7-2,CASSLEDRKAFF,TGTGCCAGCAGCTTAGAGGACAGAAAAGCTTTCTTT
NA,TRBD1,TRBJ1-2,TRBV5-1,CASSLAGQGNYGYTF,TGCGCCAGCAGCTTGGCGGGACAGGGCAACTATGGCTACACCTTC
NA,TRBD1,TRBJ2-1,TRBV6-5,CASRGGQGSFNEQFF,TGTGCCAGCAGGGGAGGACAGGGATCCTTCAATGAGCAGTTCTTC
NA,NA,TRBJ1-5,TRBV19,CASSIKGQAYQPQHF,TGTGCCAGTAGTATAAAAGGACAAGCTTATCAGCCCCAGCATTTT
few,TRBD1,TRBJ2-1,TRBV5-1,CASSFQGEGNEQFF,TGCGCCAGCAGCTTCCAGGGGGAAGGGAATGAGCAGTTCTTC
NA,TRBD1,TRBJ2-1,TRBV29-1,CSVDLTGGNEQFF,TGCAGCGTTGACCTGACAGGGGGGAATGAGCAGTTCTTC
few,NA,TRBJ2-7,TRBV5-1,CAPHDGGVDEQYF,TGCGCCCCCCACGACGGGGGTGTCGACGAGCAGTACTTC
NA,TRBD2,TRBJ2-3,TRBV3-1/TRBV3-2,CASSRHPTSGATDTQYF,TGTGCCAGCAGCCGACATCCGACTAGCGGGGCAACAGATACGCAGTATTTT
NA,NA,TRBJ2-3,TRBV2,CATSRGDTQYF,TGTGCCACCTCCCGGGGGGATACGCAGTATTTT
NA,NA,TRBJ1-1,TRBV5-4,CASSSPGNTEAFF,TGTGCCAGCAGCAGCCCCGGGAACACTGAAGCTTTCTTT
once,NA,TRBJ2-5,TRBV5-6,CASSLTTPAAQYF,TGTGCCAGCAGCTTAACGACTCCCGCGGCCCAGTACTTC
NA,NA,TRBJ1-2,TRBV14,CASSQDRDTNYGYTF,TGTGCCAGCAGCCAAGACCGGGACACCAACTATGGCTACACCTTC
NA,TRBD2,TRBJ2-2,TRBV2,CASTREGGTGELFF,TGTGCCAGCACTCGGGAGGGAGGGACCGGGGAGCTGTTTTTT
NA,NA,TRBJ1-1,TRBV11-2,CASSPQAKNTEAFF,TGTGCCAGCAGCCCCCAGGCAAAGAACACTGAAGCTTTCTTT
NA,TRBD1,TRBJ2-6,TRBV27,CASSPGQGSTRHSGANVLTF,TGTGCCAGCAGTCCAGGACAGGGGTCCACCCGCCACTCTGGGGCCAACGTCCTGACTTTC
NA,NA,TRBJ1-5,TRBV6-5,CASSPRGGEIVPQHF,TGTGCCAGCAGTCCCAGAGGGGGGGAAATCGTGCCCCAGCATTTT
NA,TRBD1,TRBJ1-2,TRBV2,CASRKLPGQDSSLYGYTF,TGTGCCAGCAGGAAACTACCGGGACAGGACTCCTCTCTCTATGGCTACACCTTC
NA,NA,TRBJ2-2,TRBV5-1,CASSPTGENTGELFF,TGCGCCAGCAGCCCGACAGGTGAAAACACCGGGGAGCTGTTTTTT
once,NA,TRBJ2-3,TRBV9,CASSVVRDSVTDTQYF,TGTGCCAGCAGCGTCGTCCGGGACTCTGTGACGGATACGCAGTATTTT
NA,NA,TRBJ2-7,TRBV15,CATSRFGDGHYEQYF,TGTGCCACCAGCAGGTTCGGAGACGGTCACTACGAGCAGTACTTC
NA,NA,TRBJ1-2,TRBV27,CASSPISGGANYGYTF,TGTGCCAGCAGTCCCATTAGTGGAGGAGCTAACTATGGCTACACCTTC
NA,NA,TRBJ1-6,TRBV11-1,CASSFAGPANSPLHF,TGTGCCAGCAGCTTCGCGGGACCGGCTAATTCACCCCTCCACTTT
NA,NA,TRBJ2-5,TRBV2,CASRDTQYQETQYF,TGTGCCAGCAGGGATACACAGTACCAAGAGACCCAGTACTTC
NA,TRBD2,TRBJ2-1,TRBV11-2,CASSLDSAASGGDREFF,TGTGCCAGCAGCTTAGACAGCGCGGCTAGCGGGGGGGACAGGGAGTTCTTC
NA,NA,TRBJ1-4,TRBV12-3/TRBV12-4,CASSSREGEKLFF,TGTGCCAGCAGTTCCAGGGAAGGTGAAAAACTGTTTTTT
NA,NA,TRBJ1-1,TRBV3-1/TRBV3-2,CASSQILGTPEAFF,TGTGCCAGCAGCCAGATACTTGGGACACCTGAAGCTTTCTTT
NA,NA,TRBJ2-2,TRBV12-3/TRBV12-4,CASSLQGSGELFF,TGTGCCAGCAGCCTTCAGGGTTCCGGGGAGCTGTTTTTT
NA,NA,TRBJ2-5,TRBV10-1,CASSLRYTAGKYQETQYF,TGCGCCAGCAGTCTGAGATACACGGCAGGGAAGTACCAAGAGACCCAGTACTTC
few,TRBD2,TRBJ2-2,TRBV2,CASSMDGRAGELFF,TGTGCCAGTAGCATGGACGGGAGGGCCGGGGAGCTGTTTTTT
NA,NA,TRBJ2-3,TRBV7-2,CASSLGVGGPTDTQYF,TGTGCCAGCAGCTTAGGGGTCGGGGGACCCACAGATACGCAGTATTTT
NA,TRBD1,TRBJ1-2,TRBV9,CASSAGQGARGDYGYTF,TGTGCCAGCAGCGCGGGACAGGGGGCGCGAGGGGACTATGGCTACACCTTC
NA,NA,TRBJ1-5,TRBV28,CASRSPNQPQHF,TGTGCCAGCAGGAGTCCCAATCAGCCCCAGCATTTT
NA,TRBD1,TRBJ1-4,TRBV28,CASSLGQGEKLFF,TGTGCCAGCAGTTTAGGACAGGGGGAAAAACTGTTTTTT
once,TRBD1,TRBJ2-1,TRBV9,CASSADLDRVNEQFF,TGTGCCAGCAGCGCGGACTTAGACAGGGTGAATGAGCAGTTCTTC
NA,NA,TRBJ2-7,TRBV7-8,CASSIGLTPRQYF,TGTGCCAGCAGCATCGGACTGACCCCGCGGCAGTACTTC
once,NA,TRBJ2-1,TRBV6-5,CATRLVNEQFF,TGTGCCACCCGACTAGTCAATGAGCAGTTCTTC
NA,TRBD2,TRBJ2-3,TRBV7-2,CASSLGTSRLDTQYF,TGTGCCAGCAGCTTAGGGACTAGCCGGTTGGATACGCAGTATTTT
few,NA,TRBJ2-3,TRBV5-1,CASSLKVALGVDTQYF,TGCGCCAGCAGCTTGAAAGTAGCTTTAGGTGTAGATACGCAGTATTTT
NA,NA,TRBJ1-2,TRBV27,CASSVGQFSGYTF,TGTGCCAGCAGTGTAGGACAGTTTTCTGGCTACACCTTC
NA,TRBD2,TRBJ2-1,TRBV28,CASSFPLAGGNNEQFF,TGTGCCAGCAGTTTTCCTCTGGCGGGGGGGAACAATGAGCAGTTCTTC
NA,NA,TRBJ2-1,TRBV6-5,CASLEPGAYNEQFF,TGTGCCAGCCTGGAGCCGGGGGCCTACAATGAGCAGTTCTTC
NA,NA,TRBJ2-5,TRBV2,CASSEQQHQETQYF,TGTGCCAGCAGTGAACAACAACACCAAGAGACCCAGTACTTC
NA,TRBD1,TRBJ1-5,TRBV14,CASSQDQDRAQHF,TGTGCCAGCAGCCAAGACCAGGACAGGGCCCAGCATTTT
many,NA,TRBJ2-1,TRBV21-1,CASSKARLSSYNEQFF,TGTGCCAGCAGCAAAGCACGCTTGAGCTCCTACAATGAGCAGTTCTTC
NA,NA,TRBJ2-7,TRBV18,CASSPRGGSGTYEQYF,TGTGCCAGCTCACCACGAGGAGGATCTGGGACCTACGAGCAGTACTTC